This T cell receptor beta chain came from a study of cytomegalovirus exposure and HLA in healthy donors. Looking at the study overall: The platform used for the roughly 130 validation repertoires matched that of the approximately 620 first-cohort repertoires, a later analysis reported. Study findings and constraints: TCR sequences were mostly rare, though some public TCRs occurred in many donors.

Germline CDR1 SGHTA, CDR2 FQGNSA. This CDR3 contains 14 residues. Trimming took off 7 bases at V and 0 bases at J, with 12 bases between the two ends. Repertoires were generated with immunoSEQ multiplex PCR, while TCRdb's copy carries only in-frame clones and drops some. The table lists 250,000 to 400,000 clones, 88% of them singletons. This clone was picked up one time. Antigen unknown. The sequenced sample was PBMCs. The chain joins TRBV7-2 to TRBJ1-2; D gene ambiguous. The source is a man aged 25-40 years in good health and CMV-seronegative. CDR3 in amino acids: CASTPSRANYGYTF. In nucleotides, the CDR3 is TGTGCCAGCACCCCCTCGCGGGCTAACTATGGCTACACCTTC. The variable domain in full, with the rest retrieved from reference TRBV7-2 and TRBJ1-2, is GAGVSQSPSNKVTEKGKDVELRCDPISGHTALYWYRQSLGQGLEFLIYFQGNSAPDKSGLPSDRFSAERTGGSVSTLTIQRTQQEDSAVYLCASTPSRANYGYTFGSGTRLTVV.